This TCR beta chain is drawn from a study of identifying expanded T cells in peripheral blood. Germline V gives CDR1 KGHSH, CDR2 LQKENI. Trimming stripped 3 bases from V and 5 bases from J, with 11 bases between. The CDR3 consists of 13 residues. No infections or other immune events were documented during collection. Produced via immunoSEQ multiplex PCR; TCRdb's table is partial and in-frame only. Among 95,000 to 150,000 clones listed, roughly 80% were seen once. V gene TRBV18 combines with J gene TRBJ2-7; D call uncertain. Specimen: blood. The origin of this receptor is a person aged 18-69 years in good health. The CDR3 spells CASSPQPRDEQYF. DNA for the CDR3: TGTGCCAGCTCACCTCAACCGCGAGACGAGCAGTACTTC.